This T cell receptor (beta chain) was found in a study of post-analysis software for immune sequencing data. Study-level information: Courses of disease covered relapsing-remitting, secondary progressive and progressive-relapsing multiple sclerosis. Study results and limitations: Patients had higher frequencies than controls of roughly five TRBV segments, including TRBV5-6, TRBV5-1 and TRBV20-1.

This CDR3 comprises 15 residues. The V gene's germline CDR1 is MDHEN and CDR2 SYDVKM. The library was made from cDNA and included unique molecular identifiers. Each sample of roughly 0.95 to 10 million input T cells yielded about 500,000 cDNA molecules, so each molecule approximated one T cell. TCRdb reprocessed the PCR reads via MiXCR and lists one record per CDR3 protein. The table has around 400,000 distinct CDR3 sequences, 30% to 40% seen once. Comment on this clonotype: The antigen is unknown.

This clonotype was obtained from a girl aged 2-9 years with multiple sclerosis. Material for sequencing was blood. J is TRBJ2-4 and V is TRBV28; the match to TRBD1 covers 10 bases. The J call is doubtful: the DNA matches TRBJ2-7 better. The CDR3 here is CASRPQGQGFHEQYF. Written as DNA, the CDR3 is TGTGCCAGCAGGCCCCAGGGACAGGGGTTCCACGAGCAGTACTTC.